Below, one TCR beta chain is given with its context. This record comes from a study of control samples from healthy donors and cancer patients. The method was immunoSEQ multiplex PCR; TCRdb's version includes in-frame clones alone and lacks a portion of them. The table includes about 92,000 clones, around 82% detected once. The sequenced sample was blood. This TCR came from a woman aged 55-75 years in good health.

The CDR3 sequence: CASSRSGNPNTGELFF. In nucleotides, the CDR3 is TGTGCCAGCAGCAGGTCGGGCAACCCGAACACCGGGGAGCTGTTTTTT. This rearrangement joins TRBV11-2 to TRBJ2-2; D gene ambiguous. The CDR3 contains 16 residues. Trimming cost V 5 bases and J 0 bases, with 13 bases left between them. CDR1 and CDR2 from the germline V gene are SGHAT and FQNNGV.